At least ten counts were recorded for the clone carrying this T cell receptor beta chain. Antigen specificity is unknown. This sample was included in a study of T cells in Graves' hyperthyroidism and ophthalmopathy. Overall study results and limits: Peripheral blood also featured most of the thyroid clonotypes expanded above 0.001. In simple terms, a model built on 13 V-J features told ophthalmopathy apart from stable hyperthyroidism.

V lost 1 base, J lost 5 bases, and 18 bases lay in between. The CDR3 length is 17 residues. Germline-derived CDR1 and CDR2 are SGHNT and YENEEA. The CDR3 regions of TCR beta were amplified from RNA transcripts. With the HTBI primer set, the TCR CDR3 went through a first round of RT-PCR. MiXCR was run by TCRdb on the multiplex PCR reads, yielding one entry per CDR3 protein. The table lists about 520,000 distinct CDR3 sequences, about 24% of them singletons. Those patients with uncontrolled infection, other autoimmune disease, pregnancy or lactation were excluded. The sequencing sample was made of blood. The chain joins TRBV11-3 to TRBJ1-5; D is perhaps TRBD1 (6 bases). The source is a woman in her 30s with Graves' ophthalmopathy. For the CDR3, the DNA is TGTGCCAGCAGCTTAGGTGGGGGGGCCTTTCCGGATCAGCCCCAGCATTTT. As protein: CASSLGGGAFPDQPQHF.